The 3 T cell receptor beta chains listed next were all sequenced from one sample in a study of blood T cell repertoires in COVID-19. Repertoires were generated with immunoSEQ multiplex PCR, while TCRdb's copy carries only in-frame clones and drops some. The repertoire holds 200,000 to 300,000 clones, with roughly 88% as singletons. Sequenced sample: peripheral blood. Every receptor here comes from a woman older than 75 with COVID-19, enrolled during active disease.

The rearrangement links TRBV14 to TRBJ1-1; maybe TRBD1 (6 bases). This CDR3 is built from 16 residues. Trimming shortened V by 5 bases and J by 0 bases, and 16 bases separated the two germline ends. Germline CDR1 and CDR2: SGHDN and FVKESK. The CDR3 DNA reads TGTGCCAGCAGCAATCAACAGGGCTACTTGAACACTGAAGCTTTCTTT. It translates to CASSNQQGYLNTEAFF.

The chain is built from TRBV7-2 and TRBJ2-2; D is possibly TRBD2 (7 bases). From germline, CDR1 is SGHTA and CDR2 FQGNSA. V was cut by 6 bases and J by 4 bases, with 24 bases left in between. CDR3 length equals 18 residues. The CDR3 DNA sequence: TGTGCCAGCAGACCCTACGGCGGGGGCCCAGGGGTCACCGGGGAGCTGTTTTTT. Translation: CASRPYGGGPGVTGELFF. The complete variable domain, with remaining parts taken from reference TRBV7-2 and TRBJ2-2, reads GAGVSQSPSNKVTEKGKDVELRCDPISGHTALYWYRQSLGQGLEFLIYFQGNSAPDKSGLPSDRFSAERTGGSVSTLTIQRTQQEDSAVYLCASRPYGGGPGVTGELFFGEGSRLTVL.

This clone turned up a few times. The chain has TRBV9 and TRBJ1-2, with D unresolved. There are 11 residues in the CDR3. The V and J ends lost 5 bases and 6 bases respectively, with 8 bases between them. Germline assignment: CDR1 SGDLS and CDR2 YYNGEE. The CDR3 DNA reads as TGTGCCAGCAGTCGGGATAATGGCTACACCTTC. The encoded protein is CASSRDNGYTF. The entire variable domain, with the rest obtained from reference TRBV9 and TRBJ1-2, is as follows: DSGVTQTPKHLITATGQRVTLRCSPRSGDLSVYWYQQSLDQGLQFLIQYYNGEERAKGNILERFSAQQFPDLHSELNLSSLELGDSALYFCASSRDNGYTFGSGTRLTVV.